What follows is one T cell receptor beta chain and its context. Source study methods: The assay estimated nucleated cells by amplifying reference gene primers. Method: immunoSEQ multiplex PCR; TCRdb's copy keeps in-frame clones and lacks some. Clonal size and the V and J genes are those of that table, whereas D and trimming came from the DNA. The table lists tens of thousands of clones, around 90% of them singletons. The germline V and J ends were trimmed by 3 bases and 8 bases, with 19 bases remaining between them. The germline V gene encodes CDR1 LNHNV and CDR2 YYDKDF (reference sequence). There are 16 residues in the CDR3. The data originate from a study of blood T cell repertoires in COVID-19. Study context: The United States, Italy and Spain provided the acute and convalescent COVID-19 samples. In each case, the material was cDNA or gDNA derived from T cells, B-cell-depleted T cells, or PBMCs.

Sequenced input: peripheral blood. This sequence originates from a woman between 65 and 79 years old with acute or convalescent COVID-19. J is TRBJ1-4 and V is TRBV15; the D gene is possibly TRBD1 (6 bases). The DNA of the CDR3 is TGTGCCACCAGCAGTGTAGGCGGGGGGCCTTCCGAAAAACTGTTTTTT. This sequence encodes CATSSVGGGPSEKLFF.